Shown below are 21 T cell receptor beta chains from a single sample sequenced in a study of blood T cell repertoires in COVID-19. The assay was immunoSEQ multiplex PCR, and TCRdb's table has in-frame clones only and misses some. The sample lists approximately 66,000 clones, 86% occurring once. The source material was peripheral blood. The receptors were gathered from a man aged 50 to 59 with active COVID-19.

This CDR3 is CASMGGTGTYNEQFF. The DNA of the CDR3 is TGCGCCAGCATGGGCGGGACAGGTACCTACAATGAGCAGTTCTTC. This chain joins TRBV4-1 and TRBJ2-1; 8 bases are shared with TRBD1. J lost 2 bases, V lost 7 bases, and 7 bases had no gene match. Looked up from germline, CDR1 is MGHRA and CDR2 is YSYEKL. The CDR3 is 15 amino acids.

The V and J genes are TRBV7-2 and TRBJ2-3, with 13 nucleotides matching TRBD2. V dropped 3 bases and J dropped 3; count of bases not matched to a gene: 12. Germline V CDR1 and CDR2: SGHTA, FQGNSA. The CDR3 is 19 amino acids. CDR3 protein: CASSFGLAGDIMRTDTQYF. In DNA form, the CDR3 reads TGTGCCAGCAGCTTCGGACTAGCGGGAGATATAATGAGGACAGATACGCAGTATTTT.

This rearrangement joins TRBV6-5 to TRBJ1-2; D uncertain. The CDR3 sequence is 14 residues long. V lost 7 bases, J lost 0 bases, and 12 bases lay in between. In germline, CDR1 is MNHEY, CDR2 SVGAGI. CDR3 sequence reads: CASKVGSTNYGYTF. The CDR3 DNA reads as TGTGCCAGCAAAGTCGGGAGTACTAACTATGGCTACACCTTC.

The chain has TRBV30 and TRBJ1-3, with D unresolved. V lost 7 bases, J lost 2 bases, and 6 bases lay in between. The CDR3 is 11 amino acids. Germline V lookup: CDR1 GTSNPN, CDR2 SVGIG (reference sequence). CDR3 amino acids: CASPTGNTIYF. CDR3 DNA sequence: TGTGCCTCCCCTACTGGAAACACCATATATTTT.

The chain uses TRBV24-1 and TRBJ2-7; 8 bases are a match to TRBD2. With V trimmed by 6 bases and J by 2 bases, 2 bases remained unmatched. CDR3 length: 13 amino acids. Per germline, CDR1 KGHDR and CDR2 SFDVKD. CDR3 protein: CATSLAGPYEQYV. CDR3 nucleotides: TGTGCCACCAGTTTAGCGGGGCCCTACGAGCAGTACGTC.

The chain links TRBV19 to TRBJ1-2, with 10 positions matching TRBD1. Germline CDR1 reads LNHDA; CDR2 reads SQIVND (reference sequence). Trimming at V came to 7 bases and at J to 2 bases, leaving 7 bases not matched to a gene. This CDR3 is 15 amino acids long. CDR3 sequence: CASNTRDRGNYGYTF. The CDR3 bases are TGTGCCAGTAACACCCGGGACAGGGGAAACTATGGCTACACCTTC.

This clone was counted a single time. The rearrangement links TRBV7-2 to TRBJ1-2; perhaps TRBD1 as D (6 bases). Trimming removed 5 bases from V and 3 bases from J, with 16 bases in between. The CDR3 totals 15 residues. Germline V CDR1 and CDR2: SGHTA, FQGNSA. The CDR3 protein is CASSRTGNPDYGYTF. CDR3 bases: TGTGCCAGCAGCCGTACAGGGAACCCGGACTATGGCTACACCTTC.

The chain carries TRBV7-2 and TRBJ1-6; TRBD1 matches at 7 bases. The CDR3 spans 15 residues. V was pared by 5 bases and J by 5 bases, with 6 bases of the junction left unmatched. Germline V gene data show CDR1 as SGHTA and CDR2 as FQGNSA. CDR3 bases: TGTGCCAGCAGCCCACGACAGGGAAATAATTCACCCCTCCACTTT. Encoded protein: CASSPRQGNNSPLHF. Using reference TRBV7-2 and TRBJ1-6 for the parts outside the CDR3, the full variable domain is GAGVSQSPSNKVTEKGKDVELRCDPISGHTALYWYRQSLGQGLEFLIYFQGNSAPDKSGLPSDRFSAERTGGSVSTLTIQRTQQEDSAVYLCASSPRQGNNSPLHFGNGTRLTVT.

This clone was seen a single time. The chain employs TRBV6-6 and TRBJ2-2, with D possibly being TRBD2 (6 bases). The CDR3 is 13 residues long. Trimming pared 8 bases from V and 0 bases from J, leaving 7 bases between. CDR1 and CDR2 from the germline V gene are MNHNY and SVGAGI (reference sequence). The CDR3 coding sequence is TGTGCCAGCCTAGCGACGAACACCGGGGAGCTGTTTTTT. Translation gives CASLATNTGELFF.

The chain employs TRBV29-1 and TRBJ1-1; 10 bases agree with TRBD1. After removal of 2 bases from V and 8 bases from J, the junction contained 11 bases not matched to a gene. The germline V gene encodes CDR1 SQVTM and CDR2 ANQGSEA. The CDR3 is made up of 15 amino acids. The CDR3 DNA reads as TGCAGCGTTGAATATGGGACAGGGGAGGTACTAGAAGCTTTCTTT. It is translated as CSVEYGTGEVLEAFF.

The CDR3 protein is CASSRGTGGEAFF. CDR3 in DNA: TGTGCCAGCAGCCGCGGGACAGGGGGGGAAGCTTTCTTT. The rearrangement joins TRBV11-3 to TRBJ1-1, with 11 bases lining up with TRBD1. CDR3 length: 13 residues. Trimming cost V 5 bases and J 8 bases; bases outside gene matches: 4. The germline V gene has CDR1 SGHNT and CDR2 YENEEA. Full variable domain (outside the CDR3, taken from reference TRBV11-3 and TRBJ1-1): EAGVVQSPRYKIIEKKQPVAFWCNPISGHNTLYWYLQNLGQGPELLIRYENEEAVDDSQLPKDRFSAERLKGVDSTLKIQPAELGDSAVYLCASSRGTGGEAFFGQGTRLTVV.

The V gene is TRBV30, the J gene TRBJ1-1, with TRBD1 as a possible D gene (6 bases). The CDR3 contains 12 residues. Germline CDR1 reads GTSNPN; CDR2 reads SVGIG (reference sequence). V was clipped by 4 bases and J by 1 base, with 7 bases between them. The DNA of the CDR3 is TGTGCCTGGAAAGGGGGGAACACTGAAGCTTTCTTT. It codes for CAWKGGNTEAFF. Combining the CDR3 with reference TRBV30 and TRBJ1-1 gives the whole variable domain SQTIHQWPATLVQPVGSPLSLECTVEGTSNPNLYWYRQAAGRGLQLLFYSVGIGQISSEVPQNLSASRPQDRQFILSSKKLLLSDSGFYLCAWKGGNTEAFFGQGTRLTVV.

V is TRBV7-9 and J is TRBJ2-1; a weak D match, TRBD2 (6 bases). V gave up 4 bases and J gave up 7 bases, with 17 bases separating them. This CDR3 spans 15 amino acids. The germline V gene encodes CDR1 SEHNR and CDR2 FQNEAQ (reference sequence). The CDR3 bases are TGTGCCAGCAGCTCGGGGGATGGCGGGGAGAATGAGCAGTTCTTC. It translates to CASSSGDGGENEQFF.

The chain uses TRBV10-2 and TRBJ1-2, with 9 nucleotides matching TRBD1. Germline V lookup: CDR1 WSHSY, CDR2 SAAADI. The trim removed 4 bases at V and 3 bases at J, leaving 0 bases unmatched. This CDR3 region has 13 residues. CDR3 loop: CASSGTGDYGYTF. The CDR3 DNA is TGCGCCAGCAGTGGGACAGGGGACTATGGCTACACCTTC.

This rearrangement joins TRBV4-1 to TRBJ2-2, with TRBD1 matching 9 bases. CDR3 length: 15 amino acids. Germline V gives CDR1 MGHRA, CDR2 YSYEKL. V lost 1 base, J lost 7 bases, and 4 bases stayed unmatched. In nucleotides, the CDR3 is TGCGCCAGCAGCCAAGGGGACAGGGCGGGCGGGGAGCTGTTTTTT. This gives the protein CASSQGDRAGGELFF.

This chain uses TRBV27 with TRBJ1-6; 10 bases fit TRBD1. The CDR3 totals 14 residues. Trimming removed 6 bases from V and 10 bases from J; junction bases left unmatched: 6. CDR1 is MNHEY, CDR2 SMNVEV, per germline (reference sequence). Written as DNA, the CDR3 is TGTGCCAGCAGCCGCCGGACAGGGGGATCACCCCTCCACTTT. This sequence encodes CASSRRTGGSPLHF.

The DNA for the CDR3 is TGTGCCAGCAGCTTACGGTTGAGCGGGAGGGGGAATGAGCAGTTCTTC. Protein product: CASSLRLSGRGNEQFF. The chain combines TRBV11-3 with TRBJ2-1; 10 bases map to TRBD2. Unmatched junction bases numbered 8, after V lost 2 bases and J lost 7 bases. The CDR3 consists of 16 residues. Germline V gene sequence: CDR1 SGHNT, CDR2 YENEEA.

The chain joins TRBV12-5 to TRBJ2-1; the D gene is possibly TRBD2 (5 bases). Trimming took off 0 bases at V and 7 bases at J, with 13 bases between the two ends. This CDR3 is 15 amino acids long. Per germline, CDR1 LGHNT and CDR2 FRNRAP. The CDR3 bases are TGTGCTAGTGGTTTGGTACTAGGCGGTTTAAATGAGCAGTTCTTC. Its protein is CASGLVLGGLNEQFF.

The chain employs TRBV19 and TRBJ1-1; D is perhaps TRBD1 (5 bases). Germline CDR1 is LNHDA and CDR2 is SQIVND (reference sequence). Trimming pared 4 bases from V and 4 bases from J, leaving 10 bases between. The CDR3 spans 13 residues. The CDR3 loop reads CASSTRALTEAFF. Here the CDR3 DNA reads TGTGCCAGTAGTACCAGGGCACTCACTGAAGCTTTCTTT.

The chain recombines TRBV12-5 with TRBJ2-1, with TRBD1 as a possible D gene (6 bases). V was trimmed by 5 bases and J by 7 bases, leaving 15 bases between them. The CDR3 runs 14 residues. Germline CDR1 is LGHNT and CDR2 is FRNRAP. The CDR3 region has the DNA TGTGCTAGTGGTCAACCGTCCCAGGGGAATGAGCAGTTCTTC. It specifies CASGQPSQGNEQFF.

This chain uses TRBV7-2 with TRBJ1-5, with no clear D. The germline gives CDR1 SGHTA, CDR2 FQGNSA. Trimming removed 2 bases at V and 2 bases at J, with 7 bases between. The CDR3 loop spans 14 amino acids. CDR3 sequence reads: CASSLYLGNQPQHF. The CDR3 DNA reads TGTGCCAGCAGCTTATACTTAGGCAATCAGCCCCAGCATTTT.